This entry lists 11 T cell receptor beta chains sequenced from one sample in a study of blood T cells in healthy people across ages. The use of a sample-barcoded 5' primer and a J-beta primer mix characterized a second PCR of roughly 6 to 11 cycles. TCRdb independently ran MiXCR on the 5' RACE reads; one entry per CDR3 protein. This sample carries about 1,500,000 distinct CDR3 sequences, over 25% of them seen once, and the ten largest clones take roughly 8.2%. What was sequenced was blood. The receptors originated from a woman in her 30s in good health.

This clonotype has a count of ten or more. The chain joins TRBV6-6 to TRBJ1-2; the D is unclear. Germline lookup yields CDR1 MNHNY and CDR2 SVGAGI (reference sequence). V was clipped by 6 bases and J by 7 bases, with 9 bases between them. CDR3 length: 11 residues. CDR3 coding DNA: TGTGCCAGCAGCTCGCTAAGTGGCTACACCTTC. It translates to CASSSLSGYTF.

The rearrangement joins TRBV19 to TRBJ1-2; TRBD1 matches at 7 bases. The CDR3 spans 13 residues. With 6 bases clipped from V and 8 bases from J, the junction kept 9 bases outside the gene matches. CDR1 LNHDA and CDR2 SQIVND come from the germline V gene (reference sequence). The CDR3 nucleotides are TGTGCCAGTAGGACCGGGACAGAGTTCGGCTACACCTTC. As protein: CASRTGTEFGYTF. The entire variable domain, with the rest obtained from reference TRBV19 and TRBJ1-2, is as follows: DGGITQSPKYLFRKEGQNVTLSCEQNLNHDAMYWYRQDPGQGLRLIYYSQIVNDFQKGDIAEGYSVSREKKESFPLTVTSAQKNPTAFYLCASRTGTEFGYTFGSGTRLTVV.

The chain employs TRBV12-3 or TRBV12-4 and TRBJ2-7; TRBD1 is a possible D gene (6 bases). V was trimmed by 7 bases and J by 5 bases, leaving 15 bases between them. There are 13 residues in the CDR3. The CDR3 nucleotides are TGTGCCAGCACCACCAGGGGATTAGACGAGCAGTACTTC. This codes for CASTTRGLDEQYF.

This clonotype turned up a few times. A much larger clonotype is one base distant, so this may be a read error. The chain recombines TRBV29-1 with TRBJ2-7, with 7 bases lining up with TRBD1. The end of the DNA is better explained by TRBJ2-1, so the J call may be wrong. CDR3 length: 14 amino acids. Germline CDR1 is SQVTM and CDR2 is ANQGSEA. The CDR3 DNA sequence: TGCAGCGCCACGACAGGGACCACCTCCTACGAGCAGTTCTTC. Translated, it gives CSATTGTTSYEQFF.

J is TRBJ1-2 and V is TRBV10-3; D not certain. Trimming took 0 bases from V and 5 from J, leaving 10 bases between them. The CDR3 consists of 14 residues. Germline lookup yields CDR1 ENHRY and CDR2 SYGVKD. The CDR3 nucleotides read TGTGCCATCAGTGAGTCGGAGGACTTTTATGGCTACACCTTC. This translates into CAISESEDFYGYTF.

This chain uses TRBV19 with TRBJ2-3, with 8 nucleotides matching TRBD1. Germline assignment: CDR1 LNHDA and CDR2 SQIVND (reference sequence). The CDR3 sequence is 15 residues long. J lost 12 bases, V lost 11 bases, and 22 bases had no gene match. The CDR3 is CAASLGQAGNQPQYF. CDR3 bases: TGTGCCGCCTCCTTGGGACAGGCCGGCAATCAGCCCCAGTATTTT.

The J gene is TRBJ1-1, the V gene TRBV27; TRBD1 matches at 12 bases. Trimming cost V 5 bases and J 0 bases; bases outside gene matches: 4. CDR1 and CDR2 (germline): MNHEY, SMNVEV (reference sequence). The CDR3 is 16 residues long. Here the CDR3 reads CASSPGQGALNTEAFF. CDR3 sequence (DNA): TGTGCCAGCAGTCCGGGACAGGGGGCTCTGAACACTGAAGCTTTCTTT.

This chain connects TRBV4-3 to TRBJ2-7, with D unclear. The CDR3 totals 15 residues. Per germline, CDR1 LGHNA and CDR2 YSLEER. The germline V and J ends were trimmed by 3 bases and 4 bases, with 16 bases remaining between them. The CDR3 region is CASSHGNLLGYEQYF. The CDR3 DNA sequence: TGCGCCAGCAGCCACGGAAACCTCCTCGGATACGAGCAGTACTTC.

This clonotype was seen many times. J is TRBJ1-2 and V is TRBV10-3; tentatively, D is TRBD1 (5 bases). CDR1 is ENHRY, CDR2 SYGVKD, per germline. V was trimmed by 3 bases and J by 2 bases, leaving 19 bases between them. The CDR3 spans 17 residues. Here the CDR3 DNA reads TGTGCCATCAGTGAATTCCAGGGTCAGAGTATAAACTATGGCTACACCTTC. It yields the protein CAISEFQGQSINYGYTF.

This clonotype showed up many times. V usage is TRBV6-6 and J usage is TRBJ1-2; D is undetermined. Germline CDR1 is MNHNY and CDR2 is SVGAGI (reference sequence). This CDR3 is 14 amino acids long. V lost 6 bases and J lost 4, with 15 bases in between. CDR3 residues: CASSPSREAYGYTF. The CDR3 coding sequence is TGTGCCAGCAGCCCCTCGAGGGAAGCCTATGGCTACACCTTC.

There are a few counts of this clonotype. V is TRBV5-1 and J is TRBJ1-2; D ambiguous. Per germline, CDR1 SGHRS and CDR2 YFSETQ. The V and J ends lost 0 bases and 3 bases respectively, with 9 bases between them. CDR3 length: 14 amino acids. The CDR3 coding sequence is TGCGCCAGCAGCTTGGTCGGGAGGGACTATGGCTACACCTTC. Translating it yields CASSLVGRDYGYTF.